The 4 T cell receptor beta chains below come from one sample, sequenced in a study of glioma-infiltrating T cells after dendritic cell vaccination. Produced via immunoSEQ multiplex PCR; TCRdb's table is partial and in-frame only. The sample contains about 50,000 clones, about 83% of which appear only once. The sample's time point: after dendritic cell vaccination, including at tumor progression/relapse. Sequenced material: blood, taken after dendritic cell vaccination. Source of these receptors: a human donor with glioblastoma.

The chain joins TRBV7-8 to TRBJ2-5; D is possibly TRBD2 (6 bases). Per the germline V gene, CDR1 is SGHVS and CDR2 is FQNEAQ. This CDR3 is built from 14 residues. V was pared by 4 bases and J by 5 bases, with 14 bases between. Written as DNA, the CDR3 is TGTGCCAGCAGCTCGGGCTGGGCGGGGGAGACCCAGTACTTC. It codes for CASSSGWAGETQYF.

This clone was observed once. The chain recombines TRBV27 with TRBJ1-4; D unresolved. Trimming shortened V by 6 bases and J by 8 bases, and 16 bases separated the two germline ends. Germline V gene lookup returns CDR1 MNHEY and CDR2 SMNVEV (reference sequence). The CDR3 is 14 amino acids. CDR3 sequence: CASRLGFGGEKLFF. Written as DNA, the CDR3 is TGTGCCAGCAGGCTGGGGTTTGGAGGCGAAAAACTGTTTTTT. Full variable domain (remainder filled in from reference TRBV27 and TRBJ1-4): EAQVTQNPRYLITVTGKKLTVTCSQNMNHEYMSWYRQDPGLGLRQIYYSMNVEVTDKGDVPEGYKVSRKEKRNFPLILESPSPNQTSLYFCASRLGFGGEKLFFGSGTQLSVL.

Concerning this clone: Its ends do not fully match the called genes, so a read error is possible. The chain is built from TRBV7-7 and TRBJ2-5, with 7 nucleotides matching TRBD1. CDR3 length: 13 residues. The germline V gene has CDR1 SSHAT and CDR2 FNYEAQ (reference sequence). The CDR3 sequence: CASSLGGRETQYF. For the CDR3, the DNA is TGTGCTAGCAGCTTAGGGGGCCGAGAGACCCAGTACTTC.

The rearrangement uses TRBV5-1 and TRBJ2-2; 8 bases agree with TRBD1. The CDR3 spans 13 residues. CDR1 is SGHRS and CDR2 is YFSETQ in the germline V gene. V dropped 7 bases and J dropped 3; count of bases not matched to a gene: 2. Here the CDR3 reads CASATGDTGELFF. CDR3 sequence (DNA): TGCGCCAGCGCGACAGGGGACACCGGGGAGCTGTTTTTT.